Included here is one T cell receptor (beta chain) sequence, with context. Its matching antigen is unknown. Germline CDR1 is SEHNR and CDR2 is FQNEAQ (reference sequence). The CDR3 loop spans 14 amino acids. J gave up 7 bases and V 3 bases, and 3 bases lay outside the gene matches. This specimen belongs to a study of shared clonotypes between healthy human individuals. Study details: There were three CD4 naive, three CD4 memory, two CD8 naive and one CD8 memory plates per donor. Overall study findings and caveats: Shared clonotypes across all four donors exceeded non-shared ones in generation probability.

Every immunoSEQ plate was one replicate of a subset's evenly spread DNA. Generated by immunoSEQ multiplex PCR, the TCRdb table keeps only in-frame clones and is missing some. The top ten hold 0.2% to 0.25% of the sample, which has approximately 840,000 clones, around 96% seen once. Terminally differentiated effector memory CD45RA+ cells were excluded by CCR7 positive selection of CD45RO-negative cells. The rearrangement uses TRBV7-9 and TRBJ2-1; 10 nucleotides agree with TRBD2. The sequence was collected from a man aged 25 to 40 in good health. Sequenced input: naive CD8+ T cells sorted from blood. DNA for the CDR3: TGTGCCAGCAGCTTCGGACTAGCGGAAAATGAGCAGTTCTTC. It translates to CASSFGLAENEQFF.